Shown below are 15 T cell receptor beta chains from a single sample sequenced in a study of T cells in Graves' hyperthyroidism and ophthalmopathy. TCR beta CDR3 regions were amplified from RNA. Researchers ran a first-round RT-PCR on the TCR CDR3 using the HTBI primer set. TCRdb re-analysed the multiplex PCR reads in MiXCR, keeping a single row per CDR3 protein. In the table there are more than 550,000 distinct CDR3 sequences, roughly a sixth of which are singletons. What was sequenced was blood. These receptors originate from a man between 45 and 60 years old with Graves' hyperthyroidism.

Concerning this clonotype: A much more abundant neighbour one base away suggests this may be a read error. Likely a read error: the CDR3 ends without its conserved phenylalanine or tryptophan. The gene calls are TRBV18 and TRBJ2-1, with 7 bases matching TRBD1. CDR3 length equals 14 residues. The J segment lost 4 bases and the V segment lost 3 bases, leaving 3 bases of the junction unmatched. Germline V gene sequence: CDR1 KGHSH, CDR2 LQKENI. As DNA, the CDR3 is TGTGCCAGCTCACCGACAGGGATGTACAATGAGCAGTTCATC. It is translated as CASSPTGMYNEQFI.

This clonotype was seen many times. CDR3 DNA sequence: TGTGCCAGCATCCTACTAGCGGGAGCAACCGGGGAGCTGTTTTTT. Translation gives CASILLAGATGELFF. The chain has TRBV12-3 or TRBV12-4 and TRBJ2-2; TRBD2 agrees at 11 bases. CDR3 size: 15 residues. V gave up 7 bases and J gave up 5 bases; unmatched junction bases: 6.

This clonotype was counted a few times. The chain couples TRBV28 to TRBJ1-1, with D possibly TRBD1 on 5 matching bases. V was shortened by 7 bases and J by 6 bases, with 12 bases between the two germline ends. Germline V CDR1 and CDR2: MDHEN, SYDVKM. CDR3 length: 12 residues. The CDR3 loop is CASTIVGAEAFF. The CDR3 DNA follows: TGTGCCAGCACTATTGTGGGGGCTGAAGCTTTCTTT.

This sequence joins TRBV29-1 and TRBJ2-5; 7 bases align to TRBD2. The CDR3 consists of 13 residues. The junction had 9 bases not matched to a gene; V was cut back by 6 bases and J by 5 bases. Germline CDR1 and CDR2: SQVTM and ANQGSEA. The CDR3 reads CSVLGREYETQYF. CDR3 in DNA: TGCAGCGTGCTGGGGCGGGAGTATGAGACCCAGTACTTC.

Only a few counts were recorded for this clonotype. The V call is TRBV6-2 or TRBV6-3, the J call TRBJ2-2, with TRBD1 matching over 9 bases. This CDR3 has 16 residues. Germline trimming cut 6 bases from V and 1 base from J; bases unmatched to any gene: 6. Germline CDR1 is MNHEY and CDR2 is SVGEGT. CDR3 in amino acids: CASRQQGAQNTGELFF. The DNA for the CDR3 is TGTGCCAGCAGACAACAGGGGGCCCAGAACACCGGGGAGCTGTTTTTT.

This clonotype was seen at least ten times. The genes are TRBV20-1 and TRBJ2-2; possible D gene TRBD2, 5 bases. The CDR3 length is 12 residues. The germline V gene encodes CDR1 DFQATT and CDR2 SNEGSKA (reference sequence). Trimming stripped 6 bases from V and 5 bases from J, with 10 bases between. CDR3 amino acids: CSAITSTGELFF. The CDR3 DNA is TGCAGTGCCATTACTAGTACCGGGGAGCTGTTTTTT.

This clonotype was counted many times. J is TRBJ2-7 and V is TRBV12-3 or TRBV12-4; D perhaps matches TRBD2 (6 bases). The CDR3 is 14 residues long. V shed 4 bases and J shed 6 bases, with 16 bases lying between them. The CDR3: CASSYQTEGFEQYF. The CDR3 coding sequence is TGTGCCAGCAGTTACCAAACGGAGGGATTCGAGCAGTACTTC.

The chain has TRBV7-9 and TRBJ1-5; TRBD1 is a possible D gene (6 bases). Germline V gene lookup returns CDR1 SEHNR and CDR2 FQNEAQ (reference sequence). This CDR3 contains 17 residues. V gave up 1 base and J gave up 6 bases, with 19 bases separating them. The CDR3 DNA reads TGTGCCAGCAGCTTAGTTGCCCTTACAGGGAAGGGTCAGCCCCAGCATTTT. This translates into CASSLVALTGKGQPQHF.

The chain has TRBV20-1 and TRBJ2-3, with D perhaps matching TRBD1 (5 bases). The CDR3 covers 13 residues. CDR1 and CDR2 from the germline V gene are DFQATT and SNEGSKA (reference sequence). The V end lost 5 bases, the J end lost 5 bases, and 14 bases lay between the germline ends. This CDR3 is CSAPTGAKDTQYF. Here the CDR3 DNA reads TGCAGTGCTCCCACTGGGGCCAAAGATACGCAGTATTTT.

A remark on this clonotype: A single base separates this from a much larger clone, so it may be a read error. V gene TRBV7-9 combines with J gene TRBJ1-1; weak D call: TRBD1 (6 bases). The germline V gene has CDR1 SEHNR and CDR2 FQNEAQ (reference sequence). This CDR3 contains 14 residues. The CDR3 loop is CASSVTLGAAEALF. In DNA, the CDR3 is TGTGCCAGCAGCGTGACGCTGGGGGCTGCTGAAGCTCTCTTT.

The V call is TRBV7-9, the J call TRBJ2-7, with 9 bases that match TRBD2. Per germline, CDR1 SEHNR and CDR2 FQNEAQ (reference sequence). The CDR3 has 17 residues. Trimming removed 2 bases from V and 0 bases from J; junction bases left unmatched: 8. CDR3 protein: CASSLLTSGIISYEQYF. The CDR3, as DNA: TGTGCCAGCAGCTTACTGACTAGCGGAATTATCTCCTACGAGCAGTACTTC.

The sample holds a few counts of this clonotype. The rearrangement uses TRBV20-1 and TRBJ1-5, with 9 nucleotides matching TRBD1. The CDR3 is 15 residues long. V was pared by 5 bases and J by 4 bases, with 9 bases of the junction left unmatched. Germline-derived CDR1 and CDR2 are DFQATT and SNEGSKA (reference sequence). Written as DNA, the CDR3 is TGCAGTGCTCAAGTTGCCGGGACAGGGAATCAGCCCCAGCATTTT. It specifies CSAQVAGTGNQPQHF.

This clonotype was found many times. CDR3 protein: CSVLGTASYEQYF. The CDR3 DNA sequence: TGCAGCGTTCTTGGGACAGCTTCCTACGAGCAGTACTTC. The chain uses TRBV29-1 and TRBJ2-7, with 7 bases that match TRBD1. Per germline, CDR1 SQVTM and CDR2 ANQGSEA. V dropped 5 bases and J dropped 1; count of bases not matched to a gene: 5. This CDR3 has 13 amino acids.

The table lists this clonotype with many counts. The rearrangement links TRBV6-5 to TRBJ2-7, with 7 positions matching TRBD1. The CDR3 runs 15 residues. Germline assignment: CDR1 MNHEY and CDR2 SVGAGI. The V and J ends lost 0 bases and 1 base, in that order; junction bases with no gene match: 3. The CDR3 nucleotides read TGTGCCAGCAGTTACTCCTACAGGGGATCCTACGAGCAGTACTTC. Translated, it gives CASSYSYRGSYEQYF.

This clonotype was found many times. The chain has TRBV27 and TRBJ1-6, with 12 bases aligning to TRBD1. Losses at the gene ends were 1 base for V and 9 bases for J; bases not matched to a gene: 13. CDR1 MNHEY and CDR2 SMNVEV come from the germline V gene (reference sequence). CDR3 length: 19 amino acids. DNA of the CDR3: TGTGCCAGCAGTTTATACCCGCCGGGACAGGGGGCTTGGGGTTCACCCCTCCACTTT. Translated: CASSLYPPGQGAWGSPLHF.